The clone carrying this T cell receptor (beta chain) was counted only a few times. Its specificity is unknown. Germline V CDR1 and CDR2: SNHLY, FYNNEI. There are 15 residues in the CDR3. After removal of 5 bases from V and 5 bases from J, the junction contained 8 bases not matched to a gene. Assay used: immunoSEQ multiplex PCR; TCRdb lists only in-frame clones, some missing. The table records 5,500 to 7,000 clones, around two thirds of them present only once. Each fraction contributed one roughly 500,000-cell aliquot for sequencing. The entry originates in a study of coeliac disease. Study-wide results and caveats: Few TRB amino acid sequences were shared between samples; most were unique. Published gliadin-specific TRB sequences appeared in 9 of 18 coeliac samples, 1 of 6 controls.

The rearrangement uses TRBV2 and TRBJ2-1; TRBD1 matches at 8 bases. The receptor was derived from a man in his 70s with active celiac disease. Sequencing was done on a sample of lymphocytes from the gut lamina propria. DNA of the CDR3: TGTGCCAGCAGTTTGTGGACAGGGAGGAACAATGAGCAGTTCTTC. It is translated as CASSLWTGRNNEQFF.